This T cell receptor (beta chain) was documented in a study of glioma-infiltrating T cells after dendritic cell vaccination. Overall study context: At biweekly intervals, patients got three intradermal dendritic cell vaccine injections. Overall study results and limits: Estimated pretreatment TIL content predicted outcome after dendritic cell vaccination.

To note about this clone: Antigen unknown.

Some clones are missing from TCRdb's copy, which holds only in-frame ones; the method was immunoSEQ multiplex PCR. The sample yields about 87,000 clones, around 90% seen once. The CDR3 is made up of 13 amino acids. Germline CDR1 is SGHRS and CDR2 is YFSETQ. V lost 5 bases and J lost 3, with 11 bases in between. Before vaccination, two weeks after the third vaccination, and at progression, PBMC were collected. This TCR was sampled from a human donor with glioblastoma. The starting material was blood, obtained before dendritic cell vaccination. The rearrangement joins TRBV5-1 to TRBJ1-2, with D possibly TRBD1 on 5 matching bases. In DNA, the CDR3 is TGCGCCAGCAGGACGGGGGAGGACTATGGCTACACCTTC. As protein: CASRTGEDYGYTF.